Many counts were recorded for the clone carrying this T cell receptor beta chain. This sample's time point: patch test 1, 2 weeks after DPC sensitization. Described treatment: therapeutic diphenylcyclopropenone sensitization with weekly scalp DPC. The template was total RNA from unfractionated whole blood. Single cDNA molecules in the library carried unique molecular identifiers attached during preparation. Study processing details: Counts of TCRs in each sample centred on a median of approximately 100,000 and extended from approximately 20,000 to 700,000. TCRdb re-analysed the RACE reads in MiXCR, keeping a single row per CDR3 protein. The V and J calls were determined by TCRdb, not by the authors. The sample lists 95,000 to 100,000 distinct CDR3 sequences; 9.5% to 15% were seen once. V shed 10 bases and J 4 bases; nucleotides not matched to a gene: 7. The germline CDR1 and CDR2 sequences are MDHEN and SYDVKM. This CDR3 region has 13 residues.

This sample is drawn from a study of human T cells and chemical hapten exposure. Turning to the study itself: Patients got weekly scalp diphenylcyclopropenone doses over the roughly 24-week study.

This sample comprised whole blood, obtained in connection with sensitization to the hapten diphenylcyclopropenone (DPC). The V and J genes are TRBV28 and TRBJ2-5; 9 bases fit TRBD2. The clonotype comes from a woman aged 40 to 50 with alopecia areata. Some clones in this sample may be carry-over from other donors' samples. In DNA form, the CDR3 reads TGTGCCACCGCGGGACTAGCTATAGAGACCCAGTACTTC. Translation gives CATAGLAIETQYF.